Listed here are 22 T cell receptor beta chains from one sample, sequenced in a study of T cells after yellow fever vaccination. TCRdb used MiXCR to reprocess the 5' RACE reads, holding one entry per CDR3 protein. The repertoire holds roughly 520,000 distinct CDR3 sequences, with 21% as singletons. The source material was PBMCs, sampled less than 25 days after the first yellow fever vaccination. These TCRs come from a man between 18 and 29 years old who received the YFV17D yellow fever vaccine.

This clonotype has at least ten counts. The chain couples TRBV27 to TRBJ2-7; 13 bases line up with TRBD2. CDR3 length: 15 residues. CDR1 MNHEY and CDR2 SMNVEV come from the germline V gene (reference sequence). The V and J ends lost 5 bases and 1 base, in that order; junction bases with no gene match: 2. This CDR3 reads CASSPTSGGSYEQYV. The CDR3 DNA is TGTGCCAGCAGTCCGACTAGCGGGGGGTCCTACGAGCAGTACGTC.

DNA for the CDR3: TGCGCCAGCAGCCAAGATTGGGGGATGGCTTCACCCCTCCACTTT. Its translation is CASSQDWGMASPLHF. The chain recombines TRBV4-3 with TRBJ1-6; possibly TRBD1 for D (5 bases). The CDR3 has 15 residues. Looked up from germline, CDR1 is LGHNA and CDR2 is YSLEER. The V end was cut by 0 bases, the J end by 9 bases, with 12 bases between.

Many counts were recorded for this clonotype. The chain joins TRBV4-3 to TRBJ2-3, with D unresolved. V was cut by 0 bases and J by 4 bases, with 8 bases left in between. The CDR3 loop spans 14 amino acids. Germline CDR1 reads LGHNA; CDR2 reads YSLEER. For the CDR3, the DNA is TGCGCCAGCAGCCAAGAAACCTGGGCAGATACGCAGTATTTT. It translates to CASSQETWADTQYF.

This clonotype came up a few times. The gene calls are TRBV20-1 and TRBJ2-7; D remains unclear. The CDR3 spans 11 residues. Germline loops: CDR1 DFQATT, CDR2 SNEGSKA (reference sequence). V was clipped by 5 bases and J by 3 bases, with 8 bases between them. The CDR3 spells CSAGVSYEQYV. Written as DNA, the CDR3 is TGCAGTGCTGGAGTAAGCTACGAGCAGTACGTC.

The V and J genes are TRBV20-1 and TRBJ2-3; D not certain. The V end was cut by 6 bases, the J end by 3 bases, with 13 bases between. In germline, CDR1 is DFQATT, CDR2 SNEGSKA (reference sequence). The length of the CDR3 is 13 residues. The CDR3 DNA reads as TGCAGTGCCTCGGAGAAAGGGACAGATACGCAGTATTTT. Its translation: CSASEKGTDTQYF.

This clonotype occurred a few times. The J gene is TRBJ2-7, the V gene TRBV3-1; D unclear. With 4 bases removed from V and 7 bases from J, the gap between germline ends came to 11 bases. This CDR3 contains 12 residues. Germline CDR1 reads LGHDT; CDR2 reads YNNKEL (reference sequence). CDR3 residues: CASSLPLREQYF. The CDR3, as DNA: TGTGCCAGCAGCCTGCCCTTGAGGGAGCAGTACTTC.

This clonotype was seen a handful of times. This chain uses TRBV7-2 with TRBJ1-1; 7 bases line up with TRBD1. The V and J ends lost 7 bases and 1 base, in that order; junction bases with no gene match: 3. The germline gives CDR1 SGHTA, CDR2 FQGNSA. The CDR3 is 13 amino acids. This CDR3 reads CASNRDRNTEAFF. The CDR3 region has the DNA TGTGCCAGCAATAGGGACAGGAACACTGAAGCTTTCTTT.

This clonotype occurred a few times. The chain carries TRBV28 and TRBJ2-1; D not resolved. V was clipped by 4 bases and J by 0 bases, with 10 bases between them. Germline CDR1 is MDHEN and CDR2 is SYDVKM. CDR3 size: 15 residues. This chain's CDR3 is CASSSTSSSYNEQFF. The CDR3 DNA is TGTGCCAGCAGTTCCACATCCTCCTCCTACAATGAGCAGTTCTTC.

The genes are TRBV7-2 and TRBJ2-7; 9 bases fit TRBD2. Germline lookup yields CDR1 SGHTA and CDR2 FQGNSA. V lost 1 base to trimming and J lost 4 bases; unmatched junction nucleotides: 2. The CDR3 loop spans 14 amino acids. The CDR3 here is CASSLVAGEYEQYF. The CDR3 DNA follows: TGTGCCAGCAGCTTAGTAGCGGGGGAGTACGAGCAGTACTTC.

The gene calls are TRBV7-2 and TRBJ2-7, with D uncertain. This CDR3 is built from 14 residues. Germline V gene lookup returns CDR1 SGHTA and CDR2 FQGNSA. V lost 3 bases and J 2 bases, leaving 11 bases between the germline ends. This CDR3 is CASSFAAAAYEQYV. The CDR3 DNA reads TGTGCCAGCAGCTTCGCCGCGGCAGCCTACGAGCAGTACGTC.

DNA for the CDR3: TGTGCCAGCAGCGTAGACCTAGCGAGGGTAGGCGAGCAGTTCTTC. Protein: CASSVDLARVGEQFF. The chain carries TRBV9 and TRBJ2-1; D might be TRBD2 (6 bases). Germline V gene lookup returns CDR1 SGDLS and CDR2 YYNGEE. The CDR3 spans 15 residues. Trimming cost V 0 bases and J 10 bases, with 17 bases left between them.

This clonotype was observed at least ten times. The chain has TRBV12-3 or TRBV12-4 and TRBJ1-2; the D gene is possibly TRBD1 (5 bases). With 3 bases removed from V and 7 bases from J, the gap between germline ends came to 9 bases. The CDR3 extends over 12 amino acids. CDR3 in amino acids: CASSFGGGGYTF. CDR3 sequence (DNA): TGTGCCAGCAGTTTCGGGGGAGGTGGCTACACCTTC.

This sequence joins TRBV5-4 and TRBJ2-1; 7 positions agree with TRBD2. Germline values: CDR1 SGHNT, CDR2 YYREEE (reference sequence). CDR3 length equals 19 residues. V dropped 1 base and J dropped 2; count of bases not matched to a gene: 15. CDR3 protein: CASSLRGDMVKPPYNEQFF. In DNA form, the CDR3 reads TGTGCCAGCAGCTTGCGGGGGGATATGGTTAAGCCTCCCTACAATGAGCAGTTCTTC.

This clonotype was counted only a few times. This chain connects TRBV2 to TRBJ1-1, with D unclear. The CDR3 loop spans 12 amino acids. Germline CDR1 SNHLY, CDR2 FYNNEI. V was cut by 8 bases and J by 4 bases, with 11 bases left in between. The CDR3 loop reads CASQTGGTEAFF. CDR3 coding DNA: TGTGCCAGCCAAACTGGAGGCACTGAAGCTTTCTTT.

This clonotype has more than one count but fewer than ten. This rearrangement joins TRBV18 to TRBJ1-5; D is perhaps TRBD1 (6 bases). Looked up from germline, CDR1 is KGHSH and CDR2 is LQKENI. The CDR3 has 14 amino acids. Trimming pared 2 bases from V and 7 bases from J, leaving 12 bases between. CDR3 DNA: TGTGCCAGCTCACCAAGATCGGGGGGCCAGCCCCAGCATTTT. Its translation is CASSPRSGGQPQHF. Full variable domain (missing parts from reference TRBV18 and TRBJ1-5): NAGVMQNPRHLVRRRGQEARLRCSPMKGHSHVYWYRQLPEEGLKFMVYLQKENIIDESGMPKERFSAEFPKEGPSILRIQQVVRGDSAAYFCASSPRSGGQPQHFGDGTRLSIL.

This clonotype was counted a few times. V and J are TRBV20-1 and TRBJ2-7; the D is unclear. Germline-derived CDR1 and CDR2 are DFQATT and SNEGSKA (reference sequence). Deletions cut 1 base from V and 0 bases from J, with 10 bases between. The CDR3 loop spans 14 amino acids. The CDR3 sequence is CSARAPQSSYEQYF. The DNA for the CDR3 is TGCAGTGCTAGAGCCCCCCAGAGCTCCTACGAGCAGTACTTC.

This clonotype has a handful of counts. The chain has TRBV20-1 and TRBJ1-5; a weak D match, TRBD1 (6 bases). CDR1 is DFQATT, CDR2 SNEGSKA, per germline (reference sequence). V was cut by 2 bases and J by 2 bases, with 10 bases left in between. The CDR3 contains 14 residues. Written as DNA, the CDR3 is TGCAGTGCTAGACAGGGGAGCGGCAATCAGCCCCAGCATTTT. This sequence encodes CSARQGSGNQPQHF.

The table lists this clonotype with a few counts. The chain joins TRBV2 to TRBJ2-1; 12 bases map to TRBD2. Germline V gene data show CDR1 as SNHLY and CDR2 as FYNNEI. Trimming cost V 6 bases and J 0 bases; bases outside gene matches: 6. The CDR3 loop spans 17 amino acids. The CDR3 loop reads CASSRTSGATSYNEQFF. DNA for the CDR3: TGTGCCAGCAGCCGGACTAGCGGGGCTACCTCCTACAATGAGCAGTTCTTC.

This clonotype showed up just a few times. CDR3 residues: CASSWDGWAGRGNIQYF. CDR3 in DNA: TGTGCCAGCAGTTGGGACGGGTGGGCGGGACGCGGCAACATTCAGTACTTC. The rearrangement uses TRBV12-3 or TRBV12-4 and TRBJ2-4; the D gene is possibly TRBD2 (6 bases). The CDR3 is made up of 17 amino acids. Trimming took 4 bases from V and 7 from J, leaving 23 bases between them.

This clonotype was picked up a small number of times. The chain links TRBV6-5 to TRBJ1-6; D is undetermined. V was shortened by 0 bases and J by 4 bases, with 4 bases between the two germline ends. The germline gives CDR1 MNHEY, CDR2 SVGAGI. CDR3 length equals 14 residues. The CDR3 is CASSYSFYNSPLHF. CDR3 sequence (DNA): TGTGCCAGCAGTTACTCGTTTTATAATTCACCCCTCCACTTT.

The chain is built from TRBV15 and TRBJ2-2, with no clear D. This CDR3 spans 14 amino acids. The germline V gene has CDR1 LNHNV and CDR2 YYDKDF (reference sequence). V gave up 3 bases and J gave up 3 bases, with 8 bases separating them. The CDR3 bases are TGTGCCACCAGCAGCCCCCTGGACACCGGGGAGCTGTTTTTT. Translated: CATSSPLDTGELFF.

The chain recombines TRBV18 with TRBJ2-7; 8 bases are a match to TRBD1. The CDR3 contains 15 residues. V lost 1 base and J lost 1; bases outside the gene matches: 3. Germline CDR1 is KGHSH and CDR2 is LQKENI. Written as DNA, the CDR3 is TGTGCCAGCTCACCACGACAGGGGCGATCCTACGAGCAGTACTTC. Amino acid sequence: CASSPRQGRSYEQYF.